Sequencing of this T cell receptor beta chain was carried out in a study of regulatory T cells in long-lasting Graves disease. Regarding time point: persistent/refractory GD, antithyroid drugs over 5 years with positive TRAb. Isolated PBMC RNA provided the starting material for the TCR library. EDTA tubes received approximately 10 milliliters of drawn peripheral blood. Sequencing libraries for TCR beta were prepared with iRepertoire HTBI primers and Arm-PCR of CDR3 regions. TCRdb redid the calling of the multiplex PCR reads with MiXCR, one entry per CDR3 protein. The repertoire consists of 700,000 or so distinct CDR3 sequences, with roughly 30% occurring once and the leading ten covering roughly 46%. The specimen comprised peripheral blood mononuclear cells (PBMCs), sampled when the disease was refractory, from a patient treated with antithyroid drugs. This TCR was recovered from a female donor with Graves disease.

The CDR3 DNA reads TGTGCCAGCAGTGAAGTGAGAGCTTCGGACACTGAAGCTTTCTTT. Its protein is CASSEVRASDTEAFF. The genes are TRBV25-1 and TRBJ1-1; D call uncertain. This CDR3 contains 15 residues. The germline V gene has CDR1 MGHDK and CDR2 SYGVNS. The ends were cut back, 2 bases at V and 3 bases at J, with 13 bases in the middle.